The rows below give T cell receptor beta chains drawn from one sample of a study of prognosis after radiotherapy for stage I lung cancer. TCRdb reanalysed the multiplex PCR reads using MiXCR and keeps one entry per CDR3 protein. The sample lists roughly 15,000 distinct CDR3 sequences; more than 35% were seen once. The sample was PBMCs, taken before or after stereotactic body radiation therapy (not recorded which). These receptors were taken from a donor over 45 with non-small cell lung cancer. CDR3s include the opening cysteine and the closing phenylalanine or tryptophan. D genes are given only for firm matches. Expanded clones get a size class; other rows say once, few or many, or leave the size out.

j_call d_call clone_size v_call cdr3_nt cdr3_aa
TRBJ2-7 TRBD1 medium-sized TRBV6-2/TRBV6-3 TGTGCCAGCAGTTACTCGCTACGGACAGGGCCCTACGAGCAGTACTTC CASSYSLRTGPYEQYF
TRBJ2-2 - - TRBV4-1 TGCGCCAGCAGCCAGATCGGGATTCAGGGCGGGGAAAACACCGGGGAGCTGCTTTTT CASSQIGIQGGENTGELLF
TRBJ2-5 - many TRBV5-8 TGTGCCAGCAGCTTGGAATTTGGACAAGAGACCCAGTACTTC CASSLEFGQETQYF
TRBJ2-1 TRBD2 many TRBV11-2 TGTGCCAGCAGCTTATCAGGCGGGGGCGGGGGGGGGGGTGAGCAGTTCTTC CASSLSGGGGGGGEQFF
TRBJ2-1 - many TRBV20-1 TGCAGTGCTAGTCCTGAGTACAATGAGCAGTTCTTC CSASPEYNEQFF
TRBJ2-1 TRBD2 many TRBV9 TGTGCCAGCAGCGTAGCGTTAGCGGGTATGAGCTCCTACAATGAGCAGTTCTTC CASSVALAGMSSYNEQFF
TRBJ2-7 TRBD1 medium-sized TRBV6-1 TGTGCCAGCAGGAACGGGGACAGGGGCGGAGAGCAGTACTTC CASRNGDRGGEQYF
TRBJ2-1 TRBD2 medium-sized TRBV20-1 TGCAGTGCCAGCCGCGGGAGAGGGAATGAGCAGTTCTTC CSASRGRGNEQFF
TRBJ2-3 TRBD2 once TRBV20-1 TGCAGTGCTCCGACGCGGACTAGCGGGGGCGCAGATACGCAGTATTTT CSAPTRTSGGADTQYF
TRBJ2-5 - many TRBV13 TGTGCCAGCAGCAGTGGACCCCTCCCGGGAGAGACCCAGTACTTC CASSSGPLPGETQYF
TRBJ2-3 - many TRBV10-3 TGTGCCATCAGTGCCGAGGGCCGGGACACAGATACGCAGTATTTT CAISAEGRDTDTQYF
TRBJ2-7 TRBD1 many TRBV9 TGTGCCAGCAGCGTAGAGGGGGACAGGGAAGGCGAGCAGTACTTC CASSVEGDREGEQYF
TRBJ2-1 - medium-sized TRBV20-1 TGCAGTGCTAGAGATATTGAGCAGTTCTTC CSARDIEQFF
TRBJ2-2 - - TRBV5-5 TGTGCCAGCAGCTTGGAACCCAACACCGGGGAGCTGTCTTTT CASSLEPNTGELSF
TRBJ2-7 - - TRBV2 TGTGCCAGCAGTGGGACTGGTATGGGGTCCTACGAGCAGTACTTC CASSGTGMGSYEQYF
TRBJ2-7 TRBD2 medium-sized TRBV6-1 TGTGCCACCCTAGGAGCTAGCGGGGAATACGAGCAGTACTTC CATLGASGEYEQYF